One and the same sample provided the 13 T cell receptor beta chains below, sequenced in a study of TIL therapy for anti-PD-1-resistant metastatic lung cancer. The immunoSEQ assay was v3. The data were produced by immunoSEQ multiplex PCR, yet TCRdb's version contains in-frame clones alone and is incomplete. The sample comprises 54,000 or so clones, more than 60% of which are singletons, and 1.5% to 2% rests with the top ten. The time point: pre-treatment sample, taken before nivolumab and TIL therapy. Sequencing used blood, obtained at baseline. These receptors all come from a person aged 25 to 85 with non-small cell lung cancer.

This clone was seen a handful of times. The J gene is TRBJ2-1, the V gene TRBV7-8; tentative D call: TRBD2 (5 bases). The germline gives CDR1 SGHVS, CDR2 FQNEAQ. V lost 3 bases and J 9 bases, leaving 15 bases between the germline ends. CDR3 size: 14 residues. CDR3 region: CASSLDFQGSEQFF. CDR3 DNA: TGTGCCAGCAGCTTGGACTTCCAAGGGAGTGAGCAGTTCTTC. The complete variable domain, with remaining parts taken from reference TRBV7-8 and TRBJ2-1, reads GAGVSQSPRYKVAKRGQDVALRCDPISGHVSLFWYQQALGQGPEFLTYFQNEAQLDKSGLPSDRFFAERPEGSVSTLKIQRTQQEDSAVYLCASSLDFQGSEQFFGPGTRLTVL.

This clone was counted once. V usage is TRBV7-2 and J usage is TRBJ1-2; 7 bases line up with TRBD1. The CDR3 has 15 amino acids. Germline loops: CDR1 SGHTA, CDR2 FQGNSA. V lost 4 bases and J lost 0; bases outside the gene matches: 5. CDR3 sequence reads: CASSSSGQANYGYTF. In DNA form, the CDR3 reads TGTGCCAGCAGCTCAAGCGGACAGGCTAACTATGGCTACACCTTC.

Written as DNA, the CDR3 is TGCGCCAGCAGCTTGGCTAGCGGCTACGAGCAGTACTTC. Its translation is CASSLASGYEQYF. This chain connects TRBV5-1 to TRBJ2-7; TRBD2 matches 7 bases. The junction had 0 bases not matched to a gene; V was cut back by 0 bases and J by 3 bases. The CDR3 totals 13 residues. In germline, CDR1 is SGHRS, CDR2 YFSETQ. Complete variable domain (other parts from reference TRBV5-1 and TRBJ2-7): KAGVTQTPRYLIKTRGQQVTLSCSPISGHRSVSWYQQTPGQGLQFLFEYFSETQRNKGNFPGRFSGRQFSNSRSEMNVSTLELGDSALYLCASSLASGYEQYFGPGTRLTVT.

This clone was counted a few times. This chain joins TRBV18 and TRBJ2-7, with 7 bases matching TRBD1. Germline CDR1 KGHSH, CDR2 LQKENI. The CDR3 totals 14 residues. V was clipped by 5 bases and J by 2 bases; unmatched bases: 6. For the CDR3, the DNA is TGTGCCAGCTCAAAACAGGGGACAGCCTACGAGCAGTACTTC. It codes for CASSKQGTAYEQYF. Using reference TRBV18 and TRBJ2-7 for the parts outside the CDR3, the full variable domain is NAGVMQNPRHLVRRRGQEARLRCSPMKGHSHVYWYRQLPEEGLKFMVYLQKENIIDESGMPKERFSAEFPKEGPSILRIQQVVRGDSAAYFCASSKQGTAYEQYFGPGTRLTVT.

A remark on this clone: The junction and the germline gene differ at one end; a read error may be behind it. The chain couples TRBV7-7 to TRBJ2-6; TRBD1 matches 9 bases. This CDR3 is built from 17 residues. Germline CDR1 is SSHAT and CDR2 is FNYEAQ (reference sequence). The CDR3 coding sequence is TGTGCTAGCAGCCCGGGACAGGGCAAGGCTGGGGCCAACGTCCTGACTTTC. Protein product: CASSPGQGKAGANVLTF.

The chain joins TRBV28 to TRBJ1-2; unclear D gene. Germline V lookup: CDR1 MDHEN, CDR2 SYDVKM. The CDR3 is 13 residues long. Trimming stripped 5 bases from V and 4 bases from J, with 11 bases between. Written as DNA, the CDR3 is TGTGCCAGCAGTGGTCTGTACTCCTATGGCTACACCTTC. This gives the protein CASSGLYSYGYTF.

This clone was counted a few times. The chain combines TRBV6-1 with TRBJ1-4, with TRBD1 identical over 8 bases. The CDR3 is made up of 14 amino acids. The germline V gene encodes CDR1 MNHNS and CDR2 SASEGT. J gave up 3 bases and V 10 bases, and 7 bases lay outside the gene matches. The CDR3 sequence is CATSQGQANEKLFF. The CDR3 DNA is TGTGCCACGTCGCAGGGACAGGCTAATGAAAAACTGTTTTTT.

The genes are TRBV7-2 and TRBJ1-2; the D gene is possibly TRBD1 (6 bases). The CDR3 totals 13 residues. Between the trimmed V and J ends, which lost 5 bases and 4 bases, there was a span of 11 bases. Germline V gene lookup returns CDR1 SGHTA and CDR2 FQGNSA. The CDR3 nucleotides are TGTGCCAGCAGCCGGGGACAAAGCTATGGCTACACCTTC. Amino acid sequence: CASSRGQSYGYTF.

The chain links TRBV5-1 to TRBJ2-5, with D hard to call. Germline V gene data show CDR1 as SGHRS and CDR2 as YFSETQ. V dropped 5 bases and J dropped 1 base, with 6 bases sitting between them. The CDR3 contains 12 residues. CDR3 protein: CASREFQETQYF. For the CDR3, the DNA is TGCGCCAGCAGAGAGTTCCAAGAGACCCAGTACTTC.

The rearrangement links TRBV9 to TRBJ2-7; 9 bases align to TRBD2. Per germline, CDR1 SGDLS and CDR2 YYNGEE. The CDR3 extends over 15 amino acids. With 0 bases clipped from V and 3 bases from J, the junction kept 4 bases outside the gene matches. CDR3 nucleotides: TGTGCCAGCAGCGTAGGGGCTAGCGGGGACTACGAGCAGTACTTC. Translated: CASSVGASGDYEQYF.

This chain links TRBV6-5 with TRBJ1-4, with 7 nucleotides matching TRBD1. V gave up 6 bases and J gave up 7 bases; unmatched junction bases: 11. Germline V lookup: CDR1 MNHEY, CDR2 SVGAGI. There are 15 residues in the CDR3. This chain's CDR3 is CASRQRQGSFEKLFF. CDR3 DNA sequence: TGTGCCAGCAGACAAAGACAGGGTTCCTTTGAAAAACTGTTTTTT.

V gene TRBV18 combines with J gene TRBJ1-4; D gene ambiguous. CDR1 and CDR2 (germline): KGHSH, LQKENI. Trimming removed 0 bases from V and 5 bases from J, with 22 bases in between. The CDR3 runs to 19 residues. The chain's CDR3 is CASSPPISPGRRQNEKLFF. DNA of the CDR3: TGTGCCAGCTCACCACCGATCTCCCCGGGCAGGAGACAAAATGAAAAACTGTTTTTT.

The chain combines TRBV11-2 with TRBJ1-2; perhaps TRBD1 as D (6 bases). Trimming removed 5 bases from V and 0 bases from J, with 13 bases in between. Germline CDR1 reads SGHAT; CDR2 reads FQNNGV. CDR3 length: 15 amino acids. CDR3 sequence (DNA): TGTGCCAGCAGCCCACGGACAGCAGCTAACTATGGCTACACCTTC. The encoded protein is CASSPRTAANYGYTF.